This record concerns one T cell receptor beta chain sequence. Germline CDR1 reads MNHNS; CDR2 reads SASEGT. The CDR3 totals 16 residues. Trimming shortened V by 2 bases and J by 5 bases, and 15 bases separated the two germline ends. This entry belongs to a study of blood T cell repertoires in COVID-19. As processed by the authors: By means of reference gene primer amplification, nucleated cell counts were estimated. The data were produced by immunoSEQ multiplex PCR, yet TCRdb's version contains in-frame clones alone and is incomplete. That table furnishes V, J and clone size, whereas the DNA furnished D and trimming. The repertoire has hundreds of thousands of clones, roughly 90% of them found once; the top ten carry roughly 6%.

Sequenced material: peripheral blood. The V gene is TRBV6-1, the J gene TRBJ2-2; TRBD2 might be the D (6 bases). This clonotype was obtained from a man aged 60 to 75 who had recovered from COVID-19. The CDR3 bases are TGTGCCAGCAGTGAACTGACGGGAGTACGAACCGGGGAGCTGTTTTTT. Translated: CASSELTGVRTGELFF.